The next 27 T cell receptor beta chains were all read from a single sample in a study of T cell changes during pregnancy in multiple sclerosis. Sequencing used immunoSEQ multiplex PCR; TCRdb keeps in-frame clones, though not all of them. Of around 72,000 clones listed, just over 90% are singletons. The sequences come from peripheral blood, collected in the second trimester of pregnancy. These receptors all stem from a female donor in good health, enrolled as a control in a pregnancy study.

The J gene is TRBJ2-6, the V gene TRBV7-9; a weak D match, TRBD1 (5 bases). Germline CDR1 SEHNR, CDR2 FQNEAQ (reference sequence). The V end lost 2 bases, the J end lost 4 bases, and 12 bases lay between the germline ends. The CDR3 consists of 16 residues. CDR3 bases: TGTGCCAGCAGCTTAAGGGGTTTGGCCGGGGCCAACGTCCTGACTTTC. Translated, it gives CASSLRGLAGANVLTF.

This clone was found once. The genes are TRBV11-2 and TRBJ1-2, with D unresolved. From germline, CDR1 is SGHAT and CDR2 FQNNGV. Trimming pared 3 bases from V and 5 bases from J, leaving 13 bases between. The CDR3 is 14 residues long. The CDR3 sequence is CASSFYRSTYGYTF. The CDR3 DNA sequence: TGTGCCAGCAGCTTTTACAGAAGCACTTATGGCTACACCTTC. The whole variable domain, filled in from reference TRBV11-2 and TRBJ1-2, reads EAGVAQSPRYKIIEKRQSVAFWCNPISGHATLYWYQQILGQGPKLLIQFQNNGVVDDSQLPKDRFSAERLKGVDSTLKIQPAKLEDSAVYLCASSFYRSTYGYTFGSGTRLTVV.

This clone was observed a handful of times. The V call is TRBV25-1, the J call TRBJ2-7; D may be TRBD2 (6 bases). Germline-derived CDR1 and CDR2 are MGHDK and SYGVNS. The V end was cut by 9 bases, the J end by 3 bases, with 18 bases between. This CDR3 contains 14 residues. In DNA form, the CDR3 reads TGTGCCAGTCCCCAGGAGGGAAGCTTCTACGAGCAGTACTTC. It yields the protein CASPQEGSFYEQYF.

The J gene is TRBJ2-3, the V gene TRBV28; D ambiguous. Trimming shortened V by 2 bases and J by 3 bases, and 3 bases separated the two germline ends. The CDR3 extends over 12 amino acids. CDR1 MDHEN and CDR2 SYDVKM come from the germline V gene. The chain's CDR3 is CASSLVTDTQYF. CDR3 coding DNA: TGTGCCAGCAGTTTAGTAACAGATACGCAGTATTTT.

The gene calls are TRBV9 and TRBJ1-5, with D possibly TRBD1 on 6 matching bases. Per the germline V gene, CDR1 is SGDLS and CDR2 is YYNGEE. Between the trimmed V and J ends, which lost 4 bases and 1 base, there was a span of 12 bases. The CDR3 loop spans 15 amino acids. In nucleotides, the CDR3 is TGTGCCAGCAGCTATTCAGGGGACAGCAATCAGCCCCAGCATTTT. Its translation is CASSYSGDSNQPQHF.

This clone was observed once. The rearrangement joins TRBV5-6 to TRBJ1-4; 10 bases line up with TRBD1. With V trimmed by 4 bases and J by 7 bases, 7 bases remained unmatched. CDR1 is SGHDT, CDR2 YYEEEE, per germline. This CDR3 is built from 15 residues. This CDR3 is CASSVDRGRGEKLFF. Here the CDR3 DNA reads TGTGCCAGCAGCGTAGACAGGGGGCGCGGTGAAAAACTGTTTTTT.

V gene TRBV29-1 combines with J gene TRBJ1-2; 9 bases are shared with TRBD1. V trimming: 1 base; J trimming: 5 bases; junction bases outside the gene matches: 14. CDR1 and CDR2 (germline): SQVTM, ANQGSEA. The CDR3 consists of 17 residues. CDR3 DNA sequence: TGCAGCGTTGAAGGGGGACAGGGTGGCCACCTCTTTTATGGCTACACCTTC. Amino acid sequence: CSVEGGQGGHLFYGYTF.

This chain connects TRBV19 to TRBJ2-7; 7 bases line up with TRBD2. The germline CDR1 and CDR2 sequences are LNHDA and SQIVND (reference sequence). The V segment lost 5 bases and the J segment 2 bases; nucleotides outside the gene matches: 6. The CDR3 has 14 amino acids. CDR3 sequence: CASSSAGLPYEQYF. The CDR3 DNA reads TGTGCCAGTAGTTCAGCGGGACTACCCTACGAGCAGTACTTC.

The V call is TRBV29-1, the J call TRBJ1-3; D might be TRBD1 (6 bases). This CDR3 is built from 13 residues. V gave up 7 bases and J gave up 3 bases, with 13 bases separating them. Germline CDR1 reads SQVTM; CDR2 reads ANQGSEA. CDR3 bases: TGCAGCGCCAACAGGGAAGGTGGAAACACCATATATTTT. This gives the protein CSANREGGNTIYF. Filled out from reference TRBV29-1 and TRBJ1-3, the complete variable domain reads SAVISQKPSRDICQRGTSLTIQCQVDSQVTMMFWYRQQPGQSLTLIATANQGSEATYESGFVIDKFPISRPNLTFSTLTVSNMSPEDSSIYLCSANREGGNTIYFGEGSWLTVV.

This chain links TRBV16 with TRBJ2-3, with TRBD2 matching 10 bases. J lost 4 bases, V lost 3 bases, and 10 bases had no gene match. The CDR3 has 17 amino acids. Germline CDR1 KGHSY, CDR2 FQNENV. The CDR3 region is CASSHLDLAGVPDTQYF. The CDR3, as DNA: TGTGCCAGCAGCCACCTAGACCTAGCGGGGGTTCCAGATACGCAGTATTTT.

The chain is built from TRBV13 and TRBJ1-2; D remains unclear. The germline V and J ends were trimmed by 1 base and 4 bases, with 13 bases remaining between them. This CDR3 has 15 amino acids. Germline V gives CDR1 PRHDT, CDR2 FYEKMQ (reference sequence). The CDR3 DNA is TGTGCCAGCAGCTTAGAATCGGGTACCTTCTATGGCTACACCTTC. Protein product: CASSLESGTFYGYTF.

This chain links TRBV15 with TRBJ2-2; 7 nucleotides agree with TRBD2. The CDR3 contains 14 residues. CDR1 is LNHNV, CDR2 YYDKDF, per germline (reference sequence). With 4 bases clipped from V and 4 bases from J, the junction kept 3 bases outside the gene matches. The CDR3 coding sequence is TGTGCCACCAGCAAAGGGACTACCACCGGGGAGCTGTTTTTT. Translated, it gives CATSKGTTTGELFF.

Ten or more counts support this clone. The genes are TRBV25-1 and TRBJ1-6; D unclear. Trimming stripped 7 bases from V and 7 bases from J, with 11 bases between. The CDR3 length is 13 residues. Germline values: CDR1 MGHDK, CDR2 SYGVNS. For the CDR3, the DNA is TGTGCCAGCACCGGAGGGTCCAATTCACCCCTCCACTTT. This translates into CASTGGSNSPLHF.

CDR3 DNA: TGTGCCAGCAGCTATCAAAAGCTGGCTAATGAAAAACTGTTTTTT. This gives the protein CASSYQKLANEKLFF. The genes are TRBV7-2 and TRBJ1-4; D call uncertain. Between the trimmed V and J ends, which lost 4 bases and 3 bases, there was a span of 12 bases. CDR1 SGHTA and CDR2 FQGNSA come from the germline V gene. The CDR3 has 15 amino acids.

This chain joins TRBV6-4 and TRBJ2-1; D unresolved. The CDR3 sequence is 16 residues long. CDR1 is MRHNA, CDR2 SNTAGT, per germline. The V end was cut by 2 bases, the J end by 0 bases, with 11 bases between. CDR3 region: CASSDAVFSSYNEQFF. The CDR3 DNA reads TGTGCCAGCAGTGACGCCGTTTTTAGCTCCTACAATGAGCAGTTCTTC.

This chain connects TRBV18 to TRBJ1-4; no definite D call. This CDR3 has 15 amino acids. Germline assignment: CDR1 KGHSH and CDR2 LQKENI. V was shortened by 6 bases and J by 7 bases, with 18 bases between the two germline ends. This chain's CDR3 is CASSQTEFVSEKLFF. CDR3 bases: TGTGCCAGCTCTCAAACAGAATTCGTGAGTGAAAAACTGTTTTTT.

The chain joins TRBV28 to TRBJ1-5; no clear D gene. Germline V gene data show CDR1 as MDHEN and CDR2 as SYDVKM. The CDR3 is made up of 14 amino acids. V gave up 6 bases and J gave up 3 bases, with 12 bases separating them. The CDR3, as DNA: TGTGCCAGCAGAGGGAGCAGGCTCAATCAGCCCCAGCATTTT. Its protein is CASRGSRLNQPQHF. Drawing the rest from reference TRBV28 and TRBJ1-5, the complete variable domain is DVKVTQSSRYLVKRTGEKVFLECVQDMDHENMFWYRQDPGLGLRLIYFSYDVKMKEKGDIPEGYSVSREKKERFSLILESASTNQTSMYLCASRGSRLNQPQHFGDGTRLSIL.

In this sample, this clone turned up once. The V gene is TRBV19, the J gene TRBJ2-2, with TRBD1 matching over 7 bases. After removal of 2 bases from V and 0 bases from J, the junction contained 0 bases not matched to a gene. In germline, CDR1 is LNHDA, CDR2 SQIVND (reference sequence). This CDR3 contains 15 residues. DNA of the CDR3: TGTGCCAGTAGTATACAGGGGGCGAACACCGGGGAGCTGTTTTTT. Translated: CASSIQGANTGELFF.

The CDR3 nucleotides are TGTGCCAGCAGCGTAGGCTCTAGCGGGGCTTTCACAGATACGCAGTATTTT. Its translation: CASSVGSSGAFTDTQYF. V is TRBV9 and J is TRBJ2-3, with TRBD2 identical over 9 bases. The trim removed 0 bases at V and 2 bases at J, leaving 7 bases unmatched. Germline V gene lookup returns CDR1 SGDLS and CDR2 YYNGEE. The CDR3 covers 17 residues.

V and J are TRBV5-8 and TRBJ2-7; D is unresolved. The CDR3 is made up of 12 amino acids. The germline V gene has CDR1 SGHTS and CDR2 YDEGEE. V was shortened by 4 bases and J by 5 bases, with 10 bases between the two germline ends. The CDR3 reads CASSLFRDEQYF. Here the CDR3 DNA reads TGTGCCAGCAGCCTATTCCGCGACGAGCAGTACTTC.

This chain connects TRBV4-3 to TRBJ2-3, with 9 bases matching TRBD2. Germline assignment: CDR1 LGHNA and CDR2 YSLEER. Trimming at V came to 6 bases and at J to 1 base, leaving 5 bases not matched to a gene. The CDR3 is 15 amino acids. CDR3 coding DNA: TGCGCCAGCAGACGCGGGGGGGGCCGCACAGATACGCAGTATTTT. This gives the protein CASRRGGGRTDTQYF.

The CDR3 loop reads CASRIKPRGNSYNEQFF. The DNA for the CDR3 is TGTGCCAGCAGAATCAAACCCCGGGGGAACTCCTACAATGAGCAGTTCTTC. The rearrangement links TRBV27 to TRBJ2-1, with a possible D match to TRBD2 (6 bases). Trimming removed 6 bases from V and 0 bases from J, with 18 bases in between. CDR3 length: 17 amino acids. CDR1 MNHEY and CDR2 SMNVEV come from the germline V gene (reference sequence).

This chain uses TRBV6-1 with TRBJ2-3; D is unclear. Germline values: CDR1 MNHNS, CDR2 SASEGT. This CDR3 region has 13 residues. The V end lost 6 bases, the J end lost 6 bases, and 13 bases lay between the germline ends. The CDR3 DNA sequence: TGTGCCAGCAGCTTTGCGTCAACCGATACGCAGTATTTT. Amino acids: CASSFASTDTQYF.

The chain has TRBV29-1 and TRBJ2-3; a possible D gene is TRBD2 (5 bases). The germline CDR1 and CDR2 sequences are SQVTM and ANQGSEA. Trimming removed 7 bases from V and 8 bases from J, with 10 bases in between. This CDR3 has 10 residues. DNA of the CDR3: TGCAGCGCGGAGGTTGGTACGCAGTATTTT. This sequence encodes CSAEVGTQYF.

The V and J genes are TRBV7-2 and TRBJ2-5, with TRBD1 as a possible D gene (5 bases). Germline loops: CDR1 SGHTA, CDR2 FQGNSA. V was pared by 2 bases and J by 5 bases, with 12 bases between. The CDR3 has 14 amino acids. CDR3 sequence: CASSLIRVRETQYF. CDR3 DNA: TGTGCCAGCAGCTTAATCAGGGTCCGGGAGACCCAGTACTTC.

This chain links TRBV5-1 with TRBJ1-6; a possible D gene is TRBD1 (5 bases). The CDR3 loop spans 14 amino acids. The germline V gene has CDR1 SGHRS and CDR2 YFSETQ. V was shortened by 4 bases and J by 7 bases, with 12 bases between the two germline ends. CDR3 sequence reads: CASSTTGVNSPLHF. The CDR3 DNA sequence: TGCGCCAGCAGCACTACAGGCGTCAATTCACCCCTCCACTTT.

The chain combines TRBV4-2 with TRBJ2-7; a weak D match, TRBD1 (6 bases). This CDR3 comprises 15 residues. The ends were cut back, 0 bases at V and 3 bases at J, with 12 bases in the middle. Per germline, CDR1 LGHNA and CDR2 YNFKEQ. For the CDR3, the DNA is TGTGCCAGCAGCCAAGATGAGGACAGTGACTACGAGCAGTACTTC. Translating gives CASSQDEDSDYEQYF.